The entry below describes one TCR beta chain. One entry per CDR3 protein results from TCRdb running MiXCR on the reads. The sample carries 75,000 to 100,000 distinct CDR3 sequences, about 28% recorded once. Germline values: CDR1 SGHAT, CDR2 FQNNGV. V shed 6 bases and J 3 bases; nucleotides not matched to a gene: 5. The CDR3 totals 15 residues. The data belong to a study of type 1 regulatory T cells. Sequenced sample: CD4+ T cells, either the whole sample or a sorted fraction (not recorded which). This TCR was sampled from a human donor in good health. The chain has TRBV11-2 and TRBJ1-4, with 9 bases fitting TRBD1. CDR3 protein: CASRRGTGSNEKLFF. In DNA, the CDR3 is TGTGCCAGCAGGAGGGGGACAGGGTCTAATGAAAAACTGTTTTTT.